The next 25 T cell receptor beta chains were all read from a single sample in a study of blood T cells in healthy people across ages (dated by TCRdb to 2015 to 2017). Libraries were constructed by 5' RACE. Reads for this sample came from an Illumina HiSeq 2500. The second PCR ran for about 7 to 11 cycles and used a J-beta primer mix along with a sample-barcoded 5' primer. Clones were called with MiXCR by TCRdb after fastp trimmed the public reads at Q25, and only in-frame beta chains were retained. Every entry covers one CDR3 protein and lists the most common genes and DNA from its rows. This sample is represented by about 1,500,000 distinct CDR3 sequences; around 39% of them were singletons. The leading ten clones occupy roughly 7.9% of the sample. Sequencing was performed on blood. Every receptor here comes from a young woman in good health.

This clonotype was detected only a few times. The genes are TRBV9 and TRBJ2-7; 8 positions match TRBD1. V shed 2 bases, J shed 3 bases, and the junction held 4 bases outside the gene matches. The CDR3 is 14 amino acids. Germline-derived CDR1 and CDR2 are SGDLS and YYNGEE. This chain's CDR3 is CASSVQGADYEQYF. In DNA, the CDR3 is TGTGCCAGCAGCGTTCAGGGGGCCGACTACGAGCAGTACTTC.

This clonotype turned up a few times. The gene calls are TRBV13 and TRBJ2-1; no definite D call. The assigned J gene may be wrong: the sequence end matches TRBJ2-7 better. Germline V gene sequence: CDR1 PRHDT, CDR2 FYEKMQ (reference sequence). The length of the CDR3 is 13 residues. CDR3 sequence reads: CASSLRSYNEQYF. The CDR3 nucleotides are TGTGCCAGCAGCCTGCGGAGTTACAATGAGCAGTACTTC.

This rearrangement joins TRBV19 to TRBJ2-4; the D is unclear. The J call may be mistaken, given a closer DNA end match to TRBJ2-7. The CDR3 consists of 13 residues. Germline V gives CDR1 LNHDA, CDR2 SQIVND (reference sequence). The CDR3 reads CASSIADLYEQYF. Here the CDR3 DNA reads TGTGCCAGTAGTATAGCGGACCTCTACGAGCAGTACTTC.

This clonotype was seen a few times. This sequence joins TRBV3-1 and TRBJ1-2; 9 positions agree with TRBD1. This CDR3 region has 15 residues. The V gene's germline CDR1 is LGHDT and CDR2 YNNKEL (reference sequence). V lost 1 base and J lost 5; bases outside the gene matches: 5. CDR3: CASSQGRTGVYGYTF. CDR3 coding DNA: TGTGCCAGCAGCCAAGGTCGGACAGGGGTTTATGGCTACACCTTC.

The CDR3 nucleotides read TGTGCCAGCAAGTTCACAGGCGGGGAGACAGATACGCAGTATTTT. This encodes CASKFTGGETDTQYF. The V gene is TRBV4-2, the J gene TRBJ2-3; possibly TRBD2 for D (6 bases). The CDR3 extends over 15 amino acids. V lost 7 bases and J lost 3, with 17 bases in between. Germline CDR1 reads LGHNA; CDR2 reads YNFKEQ.

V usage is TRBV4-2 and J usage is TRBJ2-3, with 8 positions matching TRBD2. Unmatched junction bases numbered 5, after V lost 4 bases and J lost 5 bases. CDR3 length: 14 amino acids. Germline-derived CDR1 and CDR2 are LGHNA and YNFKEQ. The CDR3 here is CASSPGGPQDTQYF. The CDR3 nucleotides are TGTGCCAGCAGCCCGGGAGGGCCCCAAGATACGCAGTATTTT.

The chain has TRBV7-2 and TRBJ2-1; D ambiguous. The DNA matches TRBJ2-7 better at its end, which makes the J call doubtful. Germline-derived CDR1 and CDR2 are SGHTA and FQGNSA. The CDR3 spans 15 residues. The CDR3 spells CASSSTANSYNEQYF. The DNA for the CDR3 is TGTGCCAGCAGCTCGACGGCGAATTCCTACAATGAGCAGTACTTC.

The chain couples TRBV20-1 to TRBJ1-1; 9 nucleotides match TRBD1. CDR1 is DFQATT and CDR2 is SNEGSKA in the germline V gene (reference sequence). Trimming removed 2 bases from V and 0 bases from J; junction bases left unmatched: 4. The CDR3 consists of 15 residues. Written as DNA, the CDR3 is TGCAGTGCTAGAAGGGGGGACAGGGTGAACACTGAAGCTTTCTTT. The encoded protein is CSARRGDRVNTEAFF.

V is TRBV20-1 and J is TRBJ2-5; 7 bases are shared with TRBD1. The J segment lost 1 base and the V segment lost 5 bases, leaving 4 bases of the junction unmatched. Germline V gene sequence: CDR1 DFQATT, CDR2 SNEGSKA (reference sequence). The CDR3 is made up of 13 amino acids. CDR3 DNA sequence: TGCAGTGCTCCCAGGGGGACCCAAGAGACCCAGTACTTC. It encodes CSAPRGTQETQYF.

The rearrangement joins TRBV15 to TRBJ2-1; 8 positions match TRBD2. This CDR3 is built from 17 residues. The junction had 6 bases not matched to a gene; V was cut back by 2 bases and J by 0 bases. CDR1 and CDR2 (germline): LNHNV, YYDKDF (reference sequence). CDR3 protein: CATSRSLAESSYNEQFF. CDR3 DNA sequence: TGTGCCACCAGCAGATCACTAGCGGAGAGCTCCTACAATGAGCAGTTCTTC.

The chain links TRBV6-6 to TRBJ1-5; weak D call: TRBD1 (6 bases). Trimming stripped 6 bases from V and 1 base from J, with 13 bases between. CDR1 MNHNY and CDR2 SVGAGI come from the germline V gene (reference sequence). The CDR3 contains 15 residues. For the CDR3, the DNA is TGTGCCAGCAGGCCACCCGGGGGCAGCAATCAGCCCCAGCATTTT. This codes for CASRPPGGSNQPQHF.

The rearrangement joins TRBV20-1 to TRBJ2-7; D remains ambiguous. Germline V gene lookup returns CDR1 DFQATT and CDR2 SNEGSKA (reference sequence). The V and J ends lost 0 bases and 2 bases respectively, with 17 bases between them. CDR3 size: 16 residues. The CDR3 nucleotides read TGCAGTGCTAGAGATAGAAGAAGAGTGTTTCCCTACGAGCAGTACTTC. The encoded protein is CSARDRRRVFPYEQYF.

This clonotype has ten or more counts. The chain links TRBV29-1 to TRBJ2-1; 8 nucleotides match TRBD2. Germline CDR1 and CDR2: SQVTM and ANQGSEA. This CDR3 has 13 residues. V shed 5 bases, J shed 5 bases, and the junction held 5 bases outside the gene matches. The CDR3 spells CSVLLADNNEQFF. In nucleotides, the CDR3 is TGCAGCGTTTTACTAGCGGACAACAATGAGCAGTTCTTC.

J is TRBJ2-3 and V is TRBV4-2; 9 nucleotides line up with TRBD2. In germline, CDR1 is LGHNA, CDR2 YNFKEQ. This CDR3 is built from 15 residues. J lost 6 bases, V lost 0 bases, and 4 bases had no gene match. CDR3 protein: CASSQDAGGRDTQYF. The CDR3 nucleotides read TGTGCCAGCAGCCAAGACGCGGGGGGGCGGGATACGCAGTATTTT.

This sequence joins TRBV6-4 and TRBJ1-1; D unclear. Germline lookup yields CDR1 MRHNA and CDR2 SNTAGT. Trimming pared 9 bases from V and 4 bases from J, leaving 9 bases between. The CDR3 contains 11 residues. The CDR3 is CARSPPTEAFF. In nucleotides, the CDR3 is TGTGCCAGATCCCCCCCCACTGAAGCTTTCTTT.

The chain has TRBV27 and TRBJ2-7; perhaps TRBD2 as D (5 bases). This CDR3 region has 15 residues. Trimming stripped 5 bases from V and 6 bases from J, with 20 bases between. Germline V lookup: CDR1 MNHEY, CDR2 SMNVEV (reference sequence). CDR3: CASSPPTATRGEQYF. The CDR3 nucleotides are TGTGCCAGCAGTCCGCCGACTGCGACCCGGGGCGAGCAGTACTTC.

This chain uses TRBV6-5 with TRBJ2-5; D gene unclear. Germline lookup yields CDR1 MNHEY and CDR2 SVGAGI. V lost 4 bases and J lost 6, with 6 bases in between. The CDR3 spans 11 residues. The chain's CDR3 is CASSSWKTQYF. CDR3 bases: TGTGCCAGCAGTTCCTGGAAGACCCAGTACTTC.

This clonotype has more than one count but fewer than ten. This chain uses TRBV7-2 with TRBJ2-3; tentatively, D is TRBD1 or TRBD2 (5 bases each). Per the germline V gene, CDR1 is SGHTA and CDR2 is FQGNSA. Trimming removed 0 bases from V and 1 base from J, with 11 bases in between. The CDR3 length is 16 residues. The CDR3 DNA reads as TGTGCCAGCAGCTTAGCCCGGGACCCCCGCACAGATACGCAGTATTTT. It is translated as CASSLARDPRTDTQYF. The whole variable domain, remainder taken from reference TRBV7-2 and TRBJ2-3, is GAGVSQSPSNKVTEKGKDVELRCDPISGHTALYWYRQSLGQGLEFLIYFQGNSAPDKSGLPSDRFSAERTGGSVSTLTIQRTQQEDSAVYLCASSLARDPRTDTQYFGPGTRLTVL.

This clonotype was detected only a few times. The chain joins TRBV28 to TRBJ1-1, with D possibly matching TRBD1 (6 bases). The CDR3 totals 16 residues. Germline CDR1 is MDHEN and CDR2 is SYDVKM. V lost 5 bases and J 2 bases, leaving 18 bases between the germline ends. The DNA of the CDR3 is TGTGCCAGCAGTCCCTCTGGGGGGCGGCTCAACACTGAAGCTTTCTTT. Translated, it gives CASSPSGGRLNTEAFF. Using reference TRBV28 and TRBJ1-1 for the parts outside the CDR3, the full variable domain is DVKVTQSSRYLVKRTGEKVFLECVQDMDHENMFWYRQDPGLGLRLIYFSYDVKMKEKGDIPEGYSVSREKKERFSLILESASTNQTSMYLCASSPSGGRLNTEAFFGQGTRLTVV.

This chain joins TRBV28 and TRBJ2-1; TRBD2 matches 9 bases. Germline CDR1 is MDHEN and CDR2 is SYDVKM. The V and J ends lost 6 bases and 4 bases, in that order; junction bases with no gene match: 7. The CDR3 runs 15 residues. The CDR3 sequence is CASSIAGVGYNEQFF. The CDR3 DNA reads TGTGCCAGCAGCATAGCGGGAGTGGGGTACAATGAGCAGTTCTTC.

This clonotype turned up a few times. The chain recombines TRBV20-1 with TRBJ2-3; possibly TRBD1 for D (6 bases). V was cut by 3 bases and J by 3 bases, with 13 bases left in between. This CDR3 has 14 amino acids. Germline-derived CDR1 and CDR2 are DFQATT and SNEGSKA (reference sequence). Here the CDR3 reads CSASMGAITDTQYF. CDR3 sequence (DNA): TGCAGTGCTAGTATGGGGGCGATAACAGATACGCAGTATTTT.

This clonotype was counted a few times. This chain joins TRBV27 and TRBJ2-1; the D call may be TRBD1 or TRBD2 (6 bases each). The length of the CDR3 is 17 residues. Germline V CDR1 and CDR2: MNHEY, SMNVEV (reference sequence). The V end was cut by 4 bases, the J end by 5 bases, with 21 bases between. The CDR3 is CASSSPRGAPENNEQFF. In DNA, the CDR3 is TGTGCCAGCAGTTCCCCGAGGGGGGCCCCAGAAAACAATGAGCAGTTCTTC.

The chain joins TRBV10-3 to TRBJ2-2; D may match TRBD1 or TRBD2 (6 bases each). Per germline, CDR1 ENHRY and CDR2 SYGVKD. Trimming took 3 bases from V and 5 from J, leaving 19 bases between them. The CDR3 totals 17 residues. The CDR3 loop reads CAISEPTNGGRTGELFF. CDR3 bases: TGTGCCATCAGTGAACCTACTAACGGGGGCCGGACCGGGGAGCTGTTTTTT.

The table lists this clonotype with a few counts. The CDR3 DNA reads TGTGCCAGCAGCCGAACCCTGAGGGGGACTAGCACAGATACGCAGTATTTT. It translates to CASSRTLRGTSTDTQYF. This chain joins TRBV7-2 and TRBJ2-3; D may be TRBD1 or TRBD2 (6 bases each). V lost 5 bases and J lost 0, with 18 bases in between. The CDR3 sequence is 17 residues long. From germline, CDR1 is SGHTA and CDR2 FQGNSA.

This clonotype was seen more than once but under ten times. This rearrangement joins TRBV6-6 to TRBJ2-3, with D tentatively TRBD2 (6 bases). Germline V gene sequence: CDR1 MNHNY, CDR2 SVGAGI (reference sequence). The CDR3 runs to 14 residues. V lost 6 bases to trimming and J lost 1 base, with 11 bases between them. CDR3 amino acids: CASRRDGGTDTQYF. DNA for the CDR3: TGTGCCAGCAGGCGGGACGGAGGCACAGATACGCAGTATTTT.